This T cell receptor beta chain was identified during a study of Ad26.COV2.S vaccination and SARS-CoV-2 variants. Clones were sequenced by immunoSEQ multiplex PCR, and TCRdb holds only the in-frame ones, with some missing. The table lists some 350,000 clones, about 85% of them singletons. The treatment here: about 20 received Ad26.COV2.S at low or high dose, single or two shots; 5 received placebo; per-sample allocation not given. On day 63 after the first injection, vaccine and placebo recipients gave samples. Based in Boston, the donor was an adult of 18-55 years. This clone was recorded a few times. What it binds is unknown. Study results and caveats: Vaccinees and placebo recipients showed similar non-spike TCR breadth.

This receptor was identified in a person between 18 and 60 years old who received the Ad26.COV2.S COVID-19 vaccine or a placebo. This material consisted of peripheral blood, taken in a trial of Ad26.COV2.S vaccine versus placebo.

The CDR3 nucleotides are TGTGCCAGCAGCGTAGATGCAGGGTTGGATGAGCAGTTCTTC. It translates to CASSVDAGLDEQFF. The genes are TRBV9 and TRBJ2-1; TRBD1 is a possible D gene (5 bases). The germline V and J ends were trimmed by 0 bases and 8 bases, with 12 bases remaining between them. Germline V gene sequence: CDR1 SGDLS, CDR2 YYNGEE. This CDR3 comprises 14 residues.